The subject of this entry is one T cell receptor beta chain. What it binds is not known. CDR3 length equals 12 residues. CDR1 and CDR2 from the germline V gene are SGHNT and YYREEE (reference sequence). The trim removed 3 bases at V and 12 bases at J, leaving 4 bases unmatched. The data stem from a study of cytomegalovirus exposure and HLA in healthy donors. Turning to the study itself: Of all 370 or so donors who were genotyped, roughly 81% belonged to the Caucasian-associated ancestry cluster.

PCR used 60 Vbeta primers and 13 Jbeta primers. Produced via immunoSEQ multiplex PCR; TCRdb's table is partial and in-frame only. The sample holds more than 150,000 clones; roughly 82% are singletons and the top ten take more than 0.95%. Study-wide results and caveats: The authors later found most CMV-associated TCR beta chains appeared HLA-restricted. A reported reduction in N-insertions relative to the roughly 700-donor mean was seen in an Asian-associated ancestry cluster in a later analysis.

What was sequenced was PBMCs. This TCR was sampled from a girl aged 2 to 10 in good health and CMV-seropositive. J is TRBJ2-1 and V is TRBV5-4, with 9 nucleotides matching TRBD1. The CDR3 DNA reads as TGTGCCAGCAGCTGGGGACAGGGCGGGCAGTTCTTC. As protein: CASSWGQGGQFF.